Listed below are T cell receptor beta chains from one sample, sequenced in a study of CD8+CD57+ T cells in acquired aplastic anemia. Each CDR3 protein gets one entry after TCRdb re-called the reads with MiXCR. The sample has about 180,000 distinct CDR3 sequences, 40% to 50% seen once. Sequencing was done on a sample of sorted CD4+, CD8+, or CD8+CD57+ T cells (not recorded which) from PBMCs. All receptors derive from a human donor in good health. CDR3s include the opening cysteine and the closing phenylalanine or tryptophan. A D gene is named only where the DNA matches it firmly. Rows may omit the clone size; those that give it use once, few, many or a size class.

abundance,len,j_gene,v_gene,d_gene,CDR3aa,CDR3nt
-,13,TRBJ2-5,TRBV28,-,CASAKLAQETQYF,TGTGCCAGCGCAAAACTAGCTCAAGAGACCCAGTACTTC
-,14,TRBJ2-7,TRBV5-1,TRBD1,CASSSLGQVYEQYF,TGCGCCAGCAGCTCACTGGGACAGGTCTACGAGCAGTACTTC
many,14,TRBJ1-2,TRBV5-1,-,CASSQADEGGGYTF,TGCGCCAGCAGCCAAGCGGACGAGGGCGGGGGCTACACCTTC
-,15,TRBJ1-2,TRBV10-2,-,CASSESSFSLYGYTF,TGCGCCAGCAGTGAGTCGAGCTTTTCCCTCTATGGCTACACCTTC
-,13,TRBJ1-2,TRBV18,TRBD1,CASSQDRDEGYTF,TGTGCCAGCTCACAGGACAGGGATGAAGGCTACACCTTC
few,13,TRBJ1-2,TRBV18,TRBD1,CASSQDRDQGYTF,TGTGCCAGCTCACAGGACAGGGATCAAGGCTACACCTTC
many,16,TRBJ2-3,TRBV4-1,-,CASSQLNLVSTDTQYF,TGCGCCAGCAGCCAATTAAACTTGGTCAGCACAGATACGCAGTATTTT
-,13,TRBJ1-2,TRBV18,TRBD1,CASSPDRDRGYTF,TGTGCCAGCTCCCCGGACAGGGACCGTGGCTACACCTTC
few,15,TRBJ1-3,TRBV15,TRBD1,CATSKETGAGNTIYF,TGTGCCACCAGCAAAGAGACAGGGGCAGGAAACACCATATATTTT
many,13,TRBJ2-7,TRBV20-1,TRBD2,CSAGTSGAYEQYF,TGCAGTGCAGGGACTAGCGGGGCCTACGAGCAGTACTTC
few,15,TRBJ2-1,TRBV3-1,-,CASSQESNSYNEQFF,TGTGCCAGCAGCCAAGAGTCCAACTCCTACAATGAGCAGTTCTTC
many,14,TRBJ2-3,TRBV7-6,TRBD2,CASSTLAAGDTQYF,TGTGCCAGCAGCACACTAGCGGCAGGAGATACGCAGTATTTT
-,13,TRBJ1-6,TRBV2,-,CASSGLRNSPLHF,TGTGCCAGTAGTGGTCTGAGAAATTCACCCCTCCACTTT
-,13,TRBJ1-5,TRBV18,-,CASSFYPNQPQHF,TGTGCCAGCTCATTCTATCCTAATCAGCCCCAGCATTTT
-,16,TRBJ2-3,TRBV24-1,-,CATSDLRGQTTDTQYF,TGTGCCACCAGTGATTTGAGAGGACAGACCACAGATACGCAGTATTTT
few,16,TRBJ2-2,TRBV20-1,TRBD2,CSARKLAGGDTGELFF,TGCAGTGCTAGAAAACTAGCGGGAGGGGACACCGGGGAGCTGTTTTTT
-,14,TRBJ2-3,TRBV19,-,CASRPQSSTDTQYF,TGTGCCAGTAGACCGCAAAGTAGCACAGATACGCAGTATTTT
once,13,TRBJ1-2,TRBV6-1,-,CASSVTQGRVGSF,TGTGCCAGCAGCGTCACACAGGGAAGAGTAGGCTCCTTC
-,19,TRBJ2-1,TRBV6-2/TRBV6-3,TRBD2,CASSYSDPRSRGGYNEQFF,TGTGCCAGCAGTTACTCGGACCCAAGATCTCGGGGGGGTTACAATGAGCAGTTCTTC
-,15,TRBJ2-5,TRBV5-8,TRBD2,CASSFSGGFRETQYF,TGTGCCAGCAGCTTTAGCGGGGGGTTTCGAGAGACCCAGTACTTC
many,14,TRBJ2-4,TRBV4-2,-,CASSQGTAKNIQYF,TGTGCCAGCAGCCAAGGGACAGCCAAAAACATTCAGTACTTC
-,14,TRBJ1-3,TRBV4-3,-,CASRQVGSGNTIYF,TGCGCCAGCAGACAGGTGGGCTCTGGAAACACCATATATTTT
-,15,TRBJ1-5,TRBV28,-,CASSLQFRVGQPQHF,TGTGCCAGCAGTTTACAATTCAGGGTGGGGCAGCCCCAGCATTTT
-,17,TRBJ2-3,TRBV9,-,CASSVEGRGGATDTQYF,TGTGCCAGCAGCGTAGAGGGGCGCGGCGGGGCCACAGATACGCAGTATTTT
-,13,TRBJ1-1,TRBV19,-,CASSMGSSTEAFF,TGTGCCAGTAGTATGGGTAGTAGCACTGAAGCTTTCTTT
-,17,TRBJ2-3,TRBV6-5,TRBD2,CASSSAGLAVFTDTQYF,TGTGCCAGCAGTTCCGCCGGACTAGCGGTTTTCACAGATACGCAGTATTTT
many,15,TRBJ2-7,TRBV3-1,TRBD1,CASSLKTGGSYEQYF,TGTGCCAGCAGCCTCAAGACAGGGGGATCCTACGAGCAGTACTTC
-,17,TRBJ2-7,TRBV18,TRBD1,CASSPRGTGGINYEQYF,TGTGCCAGCTCACCACGGGGGACAGGGGGCATTAACTACGAGCAGTACTTC
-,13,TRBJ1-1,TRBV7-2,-,CASSLTGDTEAFF,TGTGCCAGCAGCTTAACTGGCGACACTGAAGCTTTCTTT
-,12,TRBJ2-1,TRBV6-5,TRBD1,CASSSSSGGQFF,TGTGCCAGCAGTTCTTCTTCAGGGGGGCAGTTCTTC
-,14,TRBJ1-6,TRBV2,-,CASSEGGYVSPLHF,TGTGCCAGCAGTGAAGGGGGGTATGTTTCACCCCTCCACTTT
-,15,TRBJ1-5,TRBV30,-,CAWSIGWGAGQPQHF,TGTGCCTGGAGTATCGGGTGGGGCGCGGGCCAGCCCCAGCATTTT
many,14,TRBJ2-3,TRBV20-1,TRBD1,CSATRTGSTDTQYF,TGCAGTGCTACCAGGACAGGGAGCACAGATACGCAGTATTTT
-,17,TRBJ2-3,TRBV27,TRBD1,CASSLRDRGGVMDTQYF,TGTGCCAGCAGTTTGAGGGACAGGGGGGGGGTGATGGATACGCAGTATTTT
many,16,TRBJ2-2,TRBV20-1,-,CSARDEPGKNTGELFF,TGCAGTGCTAGAGATGAGCCGGGCAAGAACACCGGGGAGCTGTTTTTT
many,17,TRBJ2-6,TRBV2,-,CASSGQAHQSGANVLTF,TGTGCCAGCAGTGGGCAGGCACACCAGTCTGGGGCCAACGTCCTGACTTTC
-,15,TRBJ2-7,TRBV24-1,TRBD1,CATSDSRQGTYEQYF,TGTGCCACCAGTGATTCCCGACAGGGGACCTACGAGCAGTACTTC
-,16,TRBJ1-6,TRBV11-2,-,CASSLGGMGKDSPLHF,TGTGCCAGCAGCTTAGGAGGGATGGGGAAGGATTCACCCCTCCACTTT
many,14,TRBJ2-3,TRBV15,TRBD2,CATSRDRLAVGQYF,TGTGCCACCAGCAGAGATCGGCTAGCGGTAGGGCAGTATTTT
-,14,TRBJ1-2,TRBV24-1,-,CATSDSSPYGGYTF,TGTGCCACCAGTGACAGTTCCCCCTACGGCGGCTACACCTTC
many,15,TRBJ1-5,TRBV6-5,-,CASSYSWRGNQPQHF,TGTGCCAGCAGTTACTCGTGGAGGGGCAACCAGCCCCAGCATTTT
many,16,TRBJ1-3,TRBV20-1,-,CSASSRHLSSGNTIYF,TGCAGTGCGTCCTCGAGACACCTAAGCTCTGGAAACACCATATATTTT
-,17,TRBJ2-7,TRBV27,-,CASSLDPRAKGIYEQYF,TGTGCCAGCAGTTTAGATCCACGGGCAAAGGGGATTTACGAGCAGTACTTC
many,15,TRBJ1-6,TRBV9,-,CASSVGPGVDSPLHF,TGTGCCAGCAGCGTGGGACCTGGGGTCGATTCACCCCTCCACTTT
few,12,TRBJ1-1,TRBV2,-,CASSPIVTEAFF,TGTGCCAGCAGCCCCATCGTAACAGAAGCTTTCTTT
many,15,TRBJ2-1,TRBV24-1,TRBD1,CATSDLETGDFEQFF,TGTGCCACCAGTGATTTGGAGACAGGGGATTTTGAGCAGTTCTTC
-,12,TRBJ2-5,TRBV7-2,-,CASSFASETQYF,TGTGCCAGCAGCTTTGCCTCGGAGACCCAGTACTTC
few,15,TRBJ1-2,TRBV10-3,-,CAIFVSAGVDYGYTF,TGTGCCATCTTTGTGTCAGCGGGGGTGGACTATGGCTACACCTTC
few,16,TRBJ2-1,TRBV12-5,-,CASDSDGYVVRDEQFF,TGTGCTAGTGACTCGGACGGTTACGTGGTAAGGGATGAGCAGTTCTTC
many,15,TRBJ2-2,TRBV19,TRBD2,CASSLAGPNTGELFF,TGTGCCAGTTCCCTAGCGGGGCCGAACACCGGGGAGCTGTTTTTT
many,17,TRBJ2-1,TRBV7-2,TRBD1,CASSSRDRGRVDGEQFF,TGTGCCAGCAGCTCCAGGGACAGGGGGCGTGTTGACGGTGAGCAGTTCTTC
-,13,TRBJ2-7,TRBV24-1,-,CATSDLRGYEQYF,TGTGCCACCAGTGATCTGCGAGGGTACGAGCAGTACTTC
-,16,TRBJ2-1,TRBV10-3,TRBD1,CAMPLRGRSSYNEQFF,TGTGCCATGCCCTTGAGGGGGCGAAGCTCCTACAATGAGCAGTTCTTC
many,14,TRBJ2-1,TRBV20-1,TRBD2,CSPFSGRTYNEQFF,TGCAGTCCCTTTAGCGGGCGAACCTACAATGAGCAGTTCTTC